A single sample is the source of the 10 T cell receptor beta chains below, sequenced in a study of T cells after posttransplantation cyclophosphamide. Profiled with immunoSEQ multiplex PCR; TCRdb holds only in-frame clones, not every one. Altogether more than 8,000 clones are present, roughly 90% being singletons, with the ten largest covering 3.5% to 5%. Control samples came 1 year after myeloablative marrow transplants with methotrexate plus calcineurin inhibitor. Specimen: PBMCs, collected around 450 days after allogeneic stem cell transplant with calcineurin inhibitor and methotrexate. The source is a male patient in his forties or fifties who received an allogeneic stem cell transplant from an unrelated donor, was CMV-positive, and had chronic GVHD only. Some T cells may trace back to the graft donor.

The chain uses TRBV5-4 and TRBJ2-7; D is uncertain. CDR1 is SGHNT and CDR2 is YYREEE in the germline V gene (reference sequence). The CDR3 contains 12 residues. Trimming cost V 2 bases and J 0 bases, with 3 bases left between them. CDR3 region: CASSFSSYEQYF. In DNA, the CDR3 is TGTGCCAGCAGCTTCTCCTCCTACGAGCAGTACTTC.

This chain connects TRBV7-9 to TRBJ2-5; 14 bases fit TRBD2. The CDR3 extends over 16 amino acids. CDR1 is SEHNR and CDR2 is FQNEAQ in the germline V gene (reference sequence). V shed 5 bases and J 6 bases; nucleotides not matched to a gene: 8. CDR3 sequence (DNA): TGTGCCAGCAGCAGCGGACTAGCGGGAGGTCGTAAGACCCAGTACTTC. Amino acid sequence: CASSSGLAGGRKTQYF.

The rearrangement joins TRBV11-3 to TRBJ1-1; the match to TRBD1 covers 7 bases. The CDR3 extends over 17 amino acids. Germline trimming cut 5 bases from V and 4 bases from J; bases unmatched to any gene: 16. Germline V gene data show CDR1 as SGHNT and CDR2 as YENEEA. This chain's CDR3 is CASSDTWTSPGGTEAFF. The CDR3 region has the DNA TGTGCCAGCAGCGATACATGGACGAGTCCAGGGGGCACTGAAGCTTTCTTT.

The CDR3 sequence: CASSGQFPELTGANVLTF. The CDR3 nucleotides are TGTGCCAGCAGTGGACAGTTCCCGGAATTAACTGGGGCCAACGTCCTGACTTTC. This chain links TRBV2 with TRBJ2-6; a possible D gene is TRBD1 (5 bases). Germline V gene sequence: CDR1 SNHLY, CDR2 FYNNEI. Trimming cost V 4 bases and J 2 bases, with 18 bases left between them. The CDR3 length is 18 residues. Drawing the rest from reference TRBV2 and TRBJ2-6, the complete variable domain is EPEVTQTPSHQVTQMGQEVILRCVPISNHLYFYWYRQILGQKVEFLVSFYNNEISEKSEIFDDQFSVERPDGSNFTLKIRSTKLEDSAMYFCASSGQFPELTGANVLTFGAGSRLTVL.

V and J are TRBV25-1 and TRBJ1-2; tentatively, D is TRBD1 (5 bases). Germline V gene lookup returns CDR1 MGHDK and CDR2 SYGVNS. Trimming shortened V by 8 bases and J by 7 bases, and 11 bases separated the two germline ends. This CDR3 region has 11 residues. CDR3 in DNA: TGTGCCAGCGTGGGGCAAGGTGGCTACACCTTC. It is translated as CASVGQGGYTF.

The CDR3 is CASSVSLAERPSGTQYF. The CDR3 DNA follows: TGTGCCAGCAGTGTATCGCTAGCGGAGCGACCTTCCGGGACCCAGTACTTC. This rearrangement joins TRBV2 to TRBJ2-5, with TRBD2 identical over 7 bases. The length of the CDR3 is 17 residues. The junction had 18 bases not matched to a gene; V was cut back by 4 bases and J by 7 bases. Germline V CDR1 and CDR2: SNHLY, FYNNEI.

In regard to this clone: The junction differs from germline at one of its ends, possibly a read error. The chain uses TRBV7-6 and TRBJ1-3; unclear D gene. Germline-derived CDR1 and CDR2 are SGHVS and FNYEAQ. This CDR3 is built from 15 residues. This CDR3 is CASSLAPGSGNTIYF. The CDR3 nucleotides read TGTGCCAGCAGCCTAGCCCCCGGCTCTGGAAACACCATATATTTT.

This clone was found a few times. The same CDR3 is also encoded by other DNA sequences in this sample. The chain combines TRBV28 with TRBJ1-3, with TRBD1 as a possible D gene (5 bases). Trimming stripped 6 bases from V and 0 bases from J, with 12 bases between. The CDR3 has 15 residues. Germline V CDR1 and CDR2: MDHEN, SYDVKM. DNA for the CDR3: TGTGCCAGCAGACTAAGACAGAGCTCTGGAAACACCATATATTTT. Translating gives CASRLRQSSGNTIYF.

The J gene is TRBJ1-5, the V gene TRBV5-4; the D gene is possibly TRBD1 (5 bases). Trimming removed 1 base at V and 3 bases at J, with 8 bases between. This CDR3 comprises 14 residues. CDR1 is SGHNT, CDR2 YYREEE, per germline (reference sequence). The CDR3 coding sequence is TGTGCCAGCAGCTTGCAGGGTAACAATCAGCCCCAGCATTTT. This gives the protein CASSLQGNNQPQHF.

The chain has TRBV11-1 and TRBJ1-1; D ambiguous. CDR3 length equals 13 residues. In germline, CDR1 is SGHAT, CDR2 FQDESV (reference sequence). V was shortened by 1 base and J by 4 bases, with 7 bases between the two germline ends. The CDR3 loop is CASSLGFSTEAFF. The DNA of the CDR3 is TGTGCCAGCAGCTTAGGCTTCAGCACTGAAGCTTTCTTT.